Listed below are T cell receptor beta chains from one sample, sequenced in a study of graft-versus-host responses after intestinal transplantation. Libraries were prepared by immunoSEQ multiplex PCR; TCRdb keeps only in-frame clonotypes and omits some of them. The sample consists of about 12,000 clones, roughly 93% of them appearing once. Sequences were derived from PBMCs, sampled roughly 110 days after intestinal transplant. The receptors were gathered from a human patient who received an intestinal transplant, so some T cells may come from the graft donor. Each CDR3 is given with its conserved first and last residue. The order of the fields is J gene, V gene, D gene, clone size, CDR3 DNA, CDR3 protein. D genes are given only for firm matches. A clone size is listed for some rows: how often the clone was seen (once, few, many), or a class if it is expanded.

>TRBJ2-7|TRBV7-9|TRBD1|-
TGTGCCAGCAGTTCGGGACAGGTGAACCCCTACGAGCAGTACTTC
CASSSGQVNPYEQYF
>TRBJ2-3|TRBV21-1|-|-
TGTGCCAGCAGCAAAGGGCTAGCGGGAGATTGGGGTACGCAGTATTTT
CASSKGLAGDWGTQYF
>TRBJ2-7|TRBV4-2|-|-
TGTGCCAGCAGCCAAGAGCCGAACAGGGAACGACTCGAGCAGTACTTC
CASSQEPNRERLEQYF
>TRBJ2-7|TRBV6-5|TRBD2|-
TGTGCCAGCAGTTACGGACTAGCCTTCTACGAGCAGTACTTC
CASSYGLAFYEQYF
>TRBJ1-2|TRBV9|-|-
TGTGCCAGCAGCCCCTCGGGGGTAGAGGCCGATGGCTACACCTTC
CASSPSGVEADGYTF
>TRBJ2-7|TRBV6-4|-|-
TGTGCCAGCTCCAGGGAGTTTCCATCCTACGAGCAGTACTTC
CASSREFPSYEQYF
>TRBJ2-7|TRBV10-2|TRBD2|-
TGCGCCAGCAGTGTTGCGGGAGTGTCCGAGCAGTACTTC
CASSVAGVSEQYF
>TRBJ2-1|TRBV4-1|TRBD2|-
TGCGCCAGCAGCCAAGTTGAATTGAGGCGGGAGAGCGATGAGCAGTTCTTC
CASSQVELRRESDEQFF
>TRBJ2-7|TRBV6-1|-|-
TGTGCCAGCAGAATGGCAGCCCACGAGCAGTACTTC
CASRMAAHEQYF
>TRBJ1-5|TRBV19|TRBD1|-
TGTGCCAGTAGTCTAAACAGGGGGCATAGCAATCAGCCCCAGCATTTT
CASSLNRGHSNQPQHF
>TRBJ2-7|TRBV15|TRBD2|-
TGTGCCACCAGCGTTAGCGGGAACGAGCAGTACTTC
CATSVSGNEQYF
>TRBJ2-1|TRBV11-1|-|-
TGTGCCAGCAGCTTAGGGGTCGGGGGGCTGTTCTTC
CASSLGVGGLFF
>TRBJ2-3|TRBV15|-|-
TGTGCCACCAGCAGCCCCAGGGGGGGTTACACAGATACGCAGTATTTT
CATSSPRGGYTDTQYF
>TRBJ2-7|TRBV14|TRBD2|-
TGTGCCAGCAGCCCGGGACTAGCGGCCCCGGTCGCTGTCTACGAGCAGTACTTC
CASSPGLAAPVAVYEQYF
>TRBJ2-5|TRBV5-4|-|-
TGTGCCAGCAGCTCGACGGATTTCCAAGAGACCCAGTACTTC
CASSSTDFQETQYF
>TRBJ2-1|TRBV4-1|-|-
TGCGCCAGCAGCCGGATATCAGACAATGAGCAGTTCTTC
CASSRISDNEQFF
>TRBJ1-5|TRBV6-6|-|-
TGTGCCAGCAGTTACTCGATGCCAGGAACCCAGCCCCAGCATTTT
CASSYSMPGTQPQHF
>TRBJ2-3|TRBV10-2|TRBD1|-
TGCGCCAGCAGGGTCACAGGGGCTCCCACAGATACGCAGTATTTT
CASRVTGAPTDTQYF
>TRBJ2-1|TRBV29-1|-|-
TGCAGCGCCCACGAAGGGGGATATGAGCAGTTCTTC
CSAHEGGYEQFF
>TRBJ2-7|TRBV27|-|once
TGTGCCAGCAGTTTAGGGCCCGACCCCCAATTCTACGAGCAGTACTTC
CASSLGPDPQFYEQYF
>TRBJ1-5|TRBV2|-|-
TGTGCCAGCATCGATCTCCGGGACGGAAGAAATCAGCCCCAGCATTTT
CASIDLRDGRNQPQHF
>TRBJ2-1|TRBV27|-|-
TGTGCCAGCAGTTTATTAGAAGGTGAGCAGTTCTTC
CASSLLEGEQFF
>TRBJ1-5|TRBV4-3|-|-
TGCGCCAGCAGCCAAGAATGGGTTGAAAGTAATCAGCCCCAGCATTTT
CASSQEWVESNQPQHF
>TRBJ2-2|TRBV19|-|-
TGTGCCAGTAGACCGACGGACCTCCCCGGGGAGCTGTTTTTT
CASRPTDLPGELFF
>TRBJ1-2|TRBV5-1|TRBD1|once
TGCGCCAGCAGCTTGTTGGGGGACAGCCTCTATGGCTACACCTTC
CASSLLGDSLYGYTF
>TRBJ1-4|TRBV7-9|TRBD1|-
TGTGCCAGCAGCTCGAGGGACAGGGGGTATGAAAAACTGTTTTTT
CASSSRDRGYEKLFF
>TRBJ1-1|TRBV9|-|-
TGTGCCAGCAGCGTGTCGAGTGGGGACACTGAAGCTTTCTTT
CASSVSSGDTEAFF
>TRBJ2-3|TRBV7-2|-|-
TGTGCCAGCAGCTTGAACAGGGTCCCAGATACGCAGTATTTT
CASSLNRVPDTQYF
>TRBJ2-7|TRBV6-5|TRBD1|few
TGTGCCAGCAGTTCACACCCGGGACAGTCCTACGAGCAGTACTTC
CASSSHPGQSYEQYF
>TRBJ1-4|TRBV15|-|once
TGTGCCACCAGCAGACTATCCCGTGGGTATAATGAAAAACTGTTTTTT
CATSRLSRGYNEKLFF
>TRBJ2-1|TRBV9|-|-
TGTGCCAGCAGCCCCCTTAGCGGAACCTACAATGAGCAGTTCTTC
CASSPLSGTYNEQFF
>TRBJ2-1|TRBV7-3|TRBD2|once
TGTGCCAGCAGCGCTAGCGGGAGCTCCTACAATGAGCAGTTCTTC
CASSASGSSYNEQFF
>TRBJ2-5|TRBV29-1|-|-
TGCAGCGTTGAAGAGGAGACCCAGTACTTC
CSVEEETQYF
>TRBJ2-1|TRBV15|TRBD2|-
TGTGCCACCAGCGCCGGGACTAGCGGGAGCTATGAGCAGTTCTTC
CATSAGTSGSYEQFF
>TRBJ2-1|TRBV7-2|-|-
TGTGCCAGCAGCTTATTTGGTCAGGGAAACAATGAGCAGTTCTTC
CASSLFGQGNNEQFF
>TRBJ2-7|TRBV5-1|-|once
TGCGCCAGCAGCTTGGTAGGCGGGACCTACGAGCAGTACTTC
CASSLVGGTYEQYF
>TRBJ2-3|TRBV4-1|TRBD2|-
TGCGTCAGCAGCCGGAGCGGGAGTGGCACAGATACGCAGTATTTT
CVSSRSGSGTDTQYF
>TRBJ1-1|TRBV28|-|-
TGTGCCAGCAGTCCTACAGGGAACACTGAAGCTTTCTTT
CASSPTGNTEAFF
>TRBJ2-7|TRBV4-1|TRBD2|once
TGCGCCAGCAGCCAAGGGACTAGCGGGAGGACGGAGCAGTACTTC
CASSQGTSGRTEQYF
>TRBJ2-1|TRBV5-1|-|-
TGCGCCAGCAGCTTGGTAAGGCCGGGTCCCGAGTACAATGAGCAGTTCTTC
CASSLVRPGPEYNEQFF
>TRBJ2-1|TRBV7-9|-|-
TGTGCCAGCAGCTCCCCTCGGGACTTCAATGAGCAGTTCTTC
CASSSPRDFNEQFF
>TRBJ1-1|TRBV30|-|-
TGTGCCTGGAGTACCCCGGTGGGAAGAACTGAAGCTTTCTTT
CAWSTPVGRTEAFF
>TRBJ2-3|TRBV25-1|-|-
TGTGCCAGCAAAACTGTGCGGAGGATACCAGATACGCAGTATTTT
CASKTVRRIPDTQYF
>TRBJ1-4|TRBV7-9|-|few
TGTGCCAGCAGCTTAGGGGTATCTGGGCTGTTTTTT
CASSLGVSGLFF
>TRBJ2-3|TRBV30|-|once
TGTGCCTGGAGTGGGGGAGCAGATACGCAGTATTTT
CAWSGGADTQYF
>TRBJ1-5|TRBV27|-|large
TGTGCCAGCAGTTTGTCCTTTAATCAGCCCCAGCATTTT
CASSLSFNQPQHF
>TRBJ2-3|TRBV10-3|TRBD1|-
TGTGCCATCAGTGAGGATCCGGGACAGGGAACAGATACGCAGTATTTT
CAISEDPGQGTDTQYF
>TRBJ1-5|TRBV19|-|-
TGTGCCAGTGTTAACCGGGCCCAAAATCAGCCCCAGCATTTT
CASVNRAQNQPQHF
>TRBJ1-1|TRBV6-1|-|-
TGTGCCAGCAGTGTCAGGACCGTTATGAACACTGAAGCTTTCTTT
CASSVRTVMNTEAFF
>TRBJ1-2|TRBV28|TRBD1|-
TGTGCCAGCAGTTTAACCGGGGGGACAGACCAACCCTACACCTTC
CASSLTGGTDQPYTF
>TRBJ2-1|TRBV6-1|TRBD1|once
TGTGCCAGCAGGACCGGACAGGGGGTCGATGAGCAGTTCTTC
CASRTGQGVDEQFF
>TRBJ1-6|TRBV6-1|TRBD1|-
TGTGCCAGCAGCCCCGGGACAGCTGATTATTCACCCCTCCACTTT
CASSPGTADYSPLHF
>TRBJ2-1|TRBV7-7|-|-
TGTGCCAGCAGCTTGGTAAAGGGGGTGGAGCAGTTCTTC
CASSLVKGVEQFF
>TRBJ1-6|TRBV27|-|few
TGTGCCAGCAGTTTGGGGGCTGATAATTCACCCCTCCACTTT
CASSLGADNSPLHF
>TRBJ1-1|TRBV5-6|-|-
TGTGCCAGCAGCTTTAGGGGTGCGATGAACACTGAAGCTTTCTTT
CASSFRGAMNTEAFF
>TRBJ2-1|TRBV7-6|-|-
TGTGCCAGCAGCTTTTATCTTACGGGGGAAGGGCAGTTCTTC
CASSFYLTGEGQFF